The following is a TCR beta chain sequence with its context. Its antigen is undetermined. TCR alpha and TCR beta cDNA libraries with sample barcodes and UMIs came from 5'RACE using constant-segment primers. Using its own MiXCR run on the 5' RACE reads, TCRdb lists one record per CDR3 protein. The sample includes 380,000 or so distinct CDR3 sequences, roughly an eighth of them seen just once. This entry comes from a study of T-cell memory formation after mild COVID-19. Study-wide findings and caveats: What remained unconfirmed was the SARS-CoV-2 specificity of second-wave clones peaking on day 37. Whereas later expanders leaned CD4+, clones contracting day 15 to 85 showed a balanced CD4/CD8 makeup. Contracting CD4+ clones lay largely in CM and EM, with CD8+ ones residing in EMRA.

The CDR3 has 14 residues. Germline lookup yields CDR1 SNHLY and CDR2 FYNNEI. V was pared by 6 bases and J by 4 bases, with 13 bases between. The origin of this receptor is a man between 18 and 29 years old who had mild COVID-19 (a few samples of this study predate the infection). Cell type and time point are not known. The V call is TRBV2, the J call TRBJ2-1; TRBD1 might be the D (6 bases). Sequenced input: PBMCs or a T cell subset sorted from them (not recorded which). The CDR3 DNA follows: TGTGCCAGCAGGCGGACAGACAAATACAATGAGCAGTTCTTC. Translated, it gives CASRRTDKYNEQFF.